This TCR beta chain was sequenced during a study of T cells after yellow fever vaccination (dated by TCRdb to the late 2010s). A note on the overall study: Libraries from fractions with low cell numbers were prepared with the SMART-Seq v4 Ultra Low Input RNA kit. To track T-cell clones before and after primary and booster YFV17D yellow fever vaccination, bulk TCR alpha and beta repertoires were sequenced longitudinally. Two healthy male donors made up the cohort, one aged 18 to 30 years and the other aged 30 to 40 years. Blood was collected at multiple timepoints before and after primary and secondary immunization, and bulk PBMC replicates and cell subsets were isolated. On the study overall, not on this receptor specifically: The secondary T-cell response was found to be weaker but faster than the primary response, with a peak reached on day 5 rather than on day 15. A small share of clonotypes occurred in both CD4 and CD8 compartments, likely arising from convergent recombination. Because abundant contaminating clonotypes from the bulk population could be contained in FACS-sorted repertoires, computational filtering was required. Most clones expanded after primary vaccination were re-detected after the booster (approximately 96% of CD4 and approximately 89% of CD8), suggesting broad memory maintenance. Only two donors were included in the study, so the extent to which the findings can be generalized is limited.

According to the study, the label for this sample's treatment or condition signals: live attenuated yellow fever vaccine strain. Two biological replicates of bulk PBMCs were collected at each blood-draw timepoint. A standard Ficoll-Paque protocol was used to isolate PBMCs from peripheral blood. TriZol was used to extract RNA from bulk PBMCs, CD4 and CD8 fractions, and dextramer-positive and dextramer-negative fractions. The CDR3 spans 13 residues, from the cysteine through the phenylalanine. The entry retains the CDR3 DNA only, 39 bases that are in frame from base 1. Concerning this clonotype itself: There is no known antigen for this receptor. Per-base qualities were not stored, and no clone one base away is much larger.

The instrument was an Illumina NovaSeq 6000. TCR cDNA was made using 5'RACE template switching, a step that added a universal primer site and unique molecular identifiers. cDNA synthesis was primed from both the TCR alpha and TCR beta constant segments. Library amplification used two PCR steps, and the second PCR step added sample barcodes and sequencing adapters. Sequencing of libraries was done on Illumina HiSeq 2500 (2x100 bp) or NovaSeq (2x150 bp). On the authors' methods: Demultiplexing of reads and collapsing into UMI consensus sequences were performed with MIGEC, and V(D)J alignment was carried out with MiXCR. Vaccine-responding clonotypes were identified with edgeR using replicate PBMC samples, with FDR below 0.01 and a log2 fold change above 5 up to day 15 being required. Bulk clonotypes were assigned CD4 or CD8 identity according to which sequenced CD4 or CD8 repertoire held them at higher abundance. The public reads were reprocessed in TCRdb via fastp at Q25 and MiXCR, keeping in-frame beta chains. Every distinct CDR3 protein forms one entry, paired with its most common genes and DNA. In this record, the V and J calls reflect TCRdb's handling and not the investigators' own analysis. The sample table shows roughly 330,000 distinct CDR3 sequences, and roughly 4% are seen once. Less than 25% of the sample is taken by the ten largest.

The starting material was PBMCs, obtained 5 days after the yellow fever booster vaccination. The sequence came from a man between 18 and 35 years old who received the YFV17D yellow fever vaccine. This chain joins TRBV21-1 to TRBJ2-2. TRBV21-1 is a pseudogene. The nucleotides are TGTGCCAGCAGCCAAACACCTAAGGGGGAGCTGTTTTTT. Its amino acids are CASSQTPKGELFF.